This entry lists 9 T cell receptor beta chains sequenced from one sample in a study of Tregs in tolerant kidney transplant recipients (dated by TCRdb to between 2019 and 2020). The receptor library was made with the immunoSEQ multiplex PCR assay. The immuneACCESS repertoire file appears here via TCRdb, limited to in-frame rearrangements. These files lack a portion of the clones; in checked studies, under half of the deficit traces to unresolved V genes, and the cause of the others is not known. This sample holds 85,000 to 90,000 clones; around nine tenths were observed only once. The ten largest clonotypes hold over 3.5% of the sample. The sequenced sample was CD8+ T cells from blood. The origin of the receptors is a human donor in good health.

The chain links TRBV7-9 to TRBJ2-1, with D uncertain. V was pared by 6 bases and J by 6 bases, with 12 bases between. This CDR3 is 13 amino acids long. CDR1 is SEHNR and CDR2 is FQNEAQ in the germline V gene (reference sequence). The CDR3 region has the DNA TGTGCCAGCAGGGACCCGGGCCTCAATGAGCAGTTCTTC. It codes for CASRDPGLNEQFF.

With regard to this clone: An end of the junction differs from the germline gene, which may be a read error. This sequence joins TRBV2 and TRBJ2-5; no clear D. This CDR3 is 16 amino acids long. Looked up from germline, CDR1 is SNHLY and CDR2 is FYNNEI. For the CDR3, the DNA is TGTGCCAGCAGTGAAGCAGGCAGTCCCAAACAAGCGACCCAGTACTTC. Its protein product is CASSEAGSPKQATQYF.

CDR3 coding DNA: TGTGCCAGCAGTCCTGGGACTAGTCTTTGGGGTAAATGGGAGCAGTACTTC. It codes for CASSPGTSLWGKWEQYF. The chain has TRBV27 and TRBJ2-7; 8 bases line up with TRBD2. This CDR3 comprises 17 residues. The germline CDR1 and CDR2 sequences are MNHEY and SMNVEV (reference sequence). The V segment lost 5 bases and the J segment 7 bases; nucleotides outside the gene matches: 19.

V is TRBV14 and J is TRBJ2-3; D gene ambiguous. Germline V gene lookup returns CDR1 SGHDN and CDR2 FVKESK. The CDR3 runs 17 residues. Trimming took 4 bases from V and 0 from J, leaving 17 bases between them. The CDR3, as DNA: TGTGCCAGCAGCCTCACACGGAGTTGGTCTAGCACAGATACGCAGTATTTT. Amino acids: CASSLTRSWSSTDTQYF.

The count of this clone is one. The J gene is TRBJ1-2, the V gene TRBV7-2; D remains ambiguous. Trimming took 4 bases from V and 0 from J, leaving 12 bases between them. From germline, CDR1 is SGHTA and CDR2 FQGNSA. The CDR3 has 15 amino acids. CDR3 loop: CASSSGWMTNYGYTF. CDR3 in DNA: TGTGCCAGCAGCTCCGGGTGGATGACTAACTATGGCTACACCTTC.

This chain links TRBV6-5 with TRBJ1-1; the match to TRBD1 covers 8 bases. The junction had 5 bases not matched to a gene; V was cut back by 5 bases and J by 6 bases. CDR3 length: 13 amino acids. Germline CDR1 reads MNHEY; CDR2 reads SVGAGI. The CDR3, as DNA: TGTGCCAGCAGTGACAGGGGAGTCTCTGAAGCTTTCTTT. As protein: CASSDRGVSEAFF.

The chain has TRBV7-8 and TRBJ2-1, with D tentatively TRBD2 (6 bases). Trimming removed 3 bases from V and 6 bases from J, with 15 bases in between. Germline V CDR1 and CDR2: SGHVS, FQNEAQ. This CDR3 is 15 amino acids long. The CDR3 is CASSLVLAASNEQFF. The CDR3 bases are TGTGCCAGCAGCTTGGTACTAGCCGCCTCCAATGAGCAGTTCTTC.

The chain carries TRBV2 and TRBJ1-1; no clear D gene. The V end lost 9 bases, the J end lost 10 bases, and 12 bases lay between the germline ends. The germline gives CDR1 SNHLY, CDR2 FYNNEI. The length of the CDR3 is 10 residues. The CDR3 DNA is TGTGCCAGGACGGATAGTGGAGCTTTCTTT. Its protein product is CARTDSGAFF.

The rearrangement joins TRBV29-1 to TRBJ2-1; 8 bases are shared with TRBD1. There are 15 residues in the CDR3. Per germline, CDR1 SQVTM and CDR2 ANQGSEA. V shed 2 bases, J shed 8 bases, and the junction held 11 bases outside the gene matches. CDR3 protein: CSVENGNRGSDEQFF. Written as DNA, the CDR3 is TGCAGCGTTGAAAACGGGAACAGGGGGAGTGATGAGCAGTTCTTC.